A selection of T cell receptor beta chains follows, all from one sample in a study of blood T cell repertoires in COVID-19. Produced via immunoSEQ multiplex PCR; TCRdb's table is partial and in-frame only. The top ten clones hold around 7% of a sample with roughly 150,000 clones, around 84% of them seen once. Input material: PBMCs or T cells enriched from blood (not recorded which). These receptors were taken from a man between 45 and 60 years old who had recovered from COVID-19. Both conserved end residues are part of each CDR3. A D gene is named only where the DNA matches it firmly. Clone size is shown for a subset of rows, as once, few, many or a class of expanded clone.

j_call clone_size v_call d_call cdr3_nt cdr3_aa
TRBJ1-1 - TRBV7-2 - TGTGCCAGCAGCTTAGCGCCGGTGAACACTGAAGCTTTCTTT CASSLAPVNTEAFF
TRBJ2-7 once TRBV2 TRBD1 TGTGCCAGCAGCCCGACCGGGACAGGGTACAACGAGCAGTACTTC CASSPTGTGYNEQYF
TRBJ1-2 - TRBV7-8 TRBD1 TGTGCCAGCAGCTTAGCCGGGACAGGGGGTTTTGGCTACACCTTC CASSLAGTGGFGYTF
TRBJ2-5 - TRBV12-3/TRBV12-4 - TGTGCCAGCAGTCTGGCCGGGTTTAACCAGTACTTC CASSLAGFNQYF
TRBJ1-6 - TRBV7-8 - TGTGCCAGCAGCTTAGGGGTACAGGTTTTTAATTCACCCCTCCACTTT CASSLGVQVFNSPLHF
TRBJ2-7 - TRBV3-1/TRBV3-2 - TGTGCCAGCAGCCAGGGCCCCAGTGAGCAGTACTTC CASSQGPSEQYF
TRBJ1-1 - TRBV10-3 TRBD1 TGTGCCATCAGTGCGGACAGGGAGAACACTGAAGCTTTCTTT CAISADRENTEAFF
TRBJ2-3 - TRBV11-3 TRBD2 TGTGCCAGCAGCTTAGATCCAGCGGGGGCTACGCAGTATTTT CASSLDPAGATQYF
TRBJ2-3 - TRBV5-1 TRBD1 TGCGCCAGCAGCACGACAGGGGGCTACACAGATACGCAGTATTTT CASSTTGGYTDTQYF
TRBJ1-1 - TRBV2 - TGTGCCAGCAGTGTTTTGGGTCCAGGGACTGAAGCTTTCTTT CASSVLGPGTEAFF
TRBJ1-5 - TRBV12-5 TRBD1 TGTGCTAGTGCTGGGACAGGGGTGTCCAATCAGCCCCAGCATTTT CASAGTGVSNQPQHF
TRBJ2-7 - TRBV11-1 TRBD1 TGTGCCAGCAGCAACGCGGGGACAGGGCAAGAATTC CASSNAGTGQEF
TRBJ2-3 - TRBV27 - TGTGCCAGCAGTTTATTAGCAGGGACTAGCACAGATACGCAGTATTTT CASSLLAGTSTDTQYF
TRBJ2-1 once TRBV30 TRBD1 TGTGCCTGGAGTGCGGGGACAGGGGGGGGGAATGAGCAGTTCTTC CAWSAGTGGGNEQFF
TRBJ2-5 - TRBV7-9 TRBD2 TGTGCCAGCAGCATTAGCGGGAGCCAAGAGACCCAGTACTTC CASSISGSQETQYF
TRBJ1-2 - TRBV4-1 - TGCGCCAGCAGCCAAGAACCCGCGGCCGTTAAGGGCTACACCTTC CASSQEPAAVKGYTF
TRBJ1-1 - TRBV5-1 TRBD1 TGCGCCAGCAGCCAACGACAGGGGGCAGGGAACACTGAAGCTTTCTTT CASSQRQGAGNTEAFF
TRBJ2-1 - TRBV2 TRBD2 TGTGCCAGCAGTTCTACCCCGGGACTAGCGGGGGTGGAGCAGTTCTTC CASSSTPGLAGVEQFF
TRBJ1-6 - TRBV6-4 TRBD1 TGTGCCAGCAGTAGGGACAGTAATTCACCCCTCCACTTT CASSRDSNSPLHF
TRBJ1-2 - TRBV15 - TGTGCCACCAGCAGAGATAGGGGTGGCTACACCTTC CATSRDRGGYTF
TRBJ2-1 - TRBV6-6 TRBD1 TGTGCCAGCAGTTATGAAGGACAGGGCGACAATGAGCAGTTCTTC CASSYEGQGDNEQFF
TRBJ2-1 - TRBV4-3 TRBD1 TGCGCCAGCAGCTGGGACAGGGACGTGAATGAGCAGTTCTTC CASSWDRDVNEQFF
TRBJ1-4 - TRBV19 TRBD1 TGTGCCAGCTGGACAGGGCGTAATGAAAAACTGTTTTTT CASWTGRNEKLFF
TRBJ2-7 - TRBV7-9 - TGTGCCAGCAGCTTTCAGGGTCTTCGGCAGTACTTC CASSFQGLRQYF
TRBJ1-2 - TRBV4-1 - TGCGCCAGCAGCCGTGGGCCCACAGTTGAGAGCTATGGCTACACCTTC CASSRGPTVESYGYTF
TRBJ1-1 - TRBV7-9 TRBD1 TGTGCCAGCAGCCCTCGACAGGGGGCGAACACTGAAGCTTTCTTT CASSPRQGANTEAFF
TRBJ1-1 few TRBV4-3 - TGCGCCAGCAGCCAAGACAGCAGCGAAACTGAAGCTTTCTTT CASSQDSSETEAFF
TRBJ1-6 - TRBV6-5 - TGTGCCACCCCGCAGGGGCTAGGATGGAATTCACCCCTCCACTTT CATPQGLGWNSPLHF
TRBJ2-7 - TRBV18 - TGTGCCAGCTCACCACCGTCAGGGGCCGGCTACGAGCAGTACTTC CASSPPSGAGYEQYF
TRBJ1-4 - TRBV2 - TGTGCCAGCACGACAGTACAGGTGGAAAAACTGTTTTTT CASTTVQVEKLFF
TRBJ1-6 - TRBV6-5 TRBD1 TGTGCCAGCCGCCTAGGGACAGAGAATTCACCCCTCCACTTT CASRLGTENSPLHF
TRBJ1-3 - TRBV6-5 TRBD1 TGTGCCAGCATCCTGACAGGGGCGGGAAACACCATATATTTT CASILTGAGNTIYF
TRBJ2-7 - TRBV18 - TGTGCCAGCTCCCGGGGGGCCCAGTCCTACGAGCAGTACTTC CASSRGAQSYEQYF
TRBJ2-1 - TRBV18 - TGTGCCAGCCGGAGCGCCGCCAATGAGCAGTTCTTC CASRSAANEQFF
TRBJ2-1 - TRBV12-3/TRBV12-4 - TGTGCCAGCAGTACCCCCGGTGCCAATGAGCAGTTCTTC CASSTPGANEQFF
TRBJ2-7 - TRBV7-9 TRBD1 TGTGCCAGCAGCCCAGCCGGGGGGACAGGGTTAGACGAGCAGTACTTC CASSPAGGTGLDEQYF
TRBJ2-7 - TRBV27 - TGTGCCAGCAGTTTATCACGAGGATACCACGAGCAGTACTTC CASSLSRGYHEQYF
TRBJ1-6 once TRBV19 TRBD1 TGTGCCAGTAGTATTCCGGACAGGGGGCGTAATTCACCCCTCCACTTT CASSIPDRGRNSPLHF
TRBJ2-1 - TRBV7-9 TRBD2 TGTGCCAGCAGCTTGGGACTAGCGGGGTCAACAGATGAGCAGTTCTTC CASSLGLAGSTDEQFF
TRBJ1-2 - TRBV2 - TGTGCCAGCGGGTCGGCTGGGCTCTATGGCTACACCTTC CASGSAGLYGYTF
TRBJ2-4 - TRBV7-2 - TGTGCCAGCAGATTGACAGGACAAAACATTCAGTACTTC CASRLTGQNIQYF
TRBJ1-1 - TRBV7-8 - TGTGCCAGCAGCCCAACAAAATTGAACACTGAAGCTTTCTTT CASSPTKLNTEAFF
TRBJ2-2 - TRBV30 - TGTGCCTGGGCTCTATGGCGGTCATCAACGAACACCGGGGAGCTGTTTTTT CAWALWRSSTNTGELFF
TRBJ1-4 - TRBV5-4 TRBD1 TGTGCCAGCAGCCAAAGACAGGGAGGTGAAAAACTGTTTTTT CASSQRQGGEKLFF
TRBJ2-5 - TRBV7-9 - TGTGCCAGCAGTTCCAGGGAGACCCAGTACTTC CASSSRETQYF
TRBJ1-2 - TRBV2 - TGTGCCAGCACCATCGAGGGGGTCTATGGCTACACCTTC CASTIEGVYGYTF
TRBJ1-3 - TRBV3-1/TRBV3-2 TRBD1 TGTGCCAGCAGCGCAGGCAGGGGGCGTGGAAACACCATATATTTT CASSAGRGRGNTIYF
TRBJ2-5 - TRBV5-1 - TGCGCCAGCAGCATAAGCCAGGGGGGCCAAGAGACCCAGTACTTC CASSISQGGQETQYF
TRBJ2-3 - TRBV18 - TGTGCCAGCTCACCAAGGCCTAGCCAAAGCACAGATACGCAGTATTTT CASSPRPSQSTDTQYF
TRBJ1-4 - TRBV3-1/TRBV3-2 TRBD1 TGTGCCAGCAGCCATCCCGGGACAGGGGGTCGACAGGAAAAACTGTTTTTT CASSHPGTGGRQEKLFF
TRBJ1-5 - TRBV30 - TGTGCCTGGAGTGCCGGGATATCCAATCAGCCCCAGCATTTT CAWSAGISNQPQHF
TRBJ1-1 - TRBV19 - TGTGCCAGTAGTATTTACGGGTCCAACACTGAAGCTTTCTTT CASSIYGSNTEAFF
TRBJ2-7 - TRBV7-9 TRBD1 TGTGCCAGCAGCTGGACAGGGGGATTACGCGAGCAGTACTTC CASSWTGGLREQYF
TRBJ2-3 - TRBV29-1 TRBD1 TGCAGCGTTGCCTGGACAGGGGGCTACGGAGATACGCAGTATTTT CSVAWTGGYGDTQYF
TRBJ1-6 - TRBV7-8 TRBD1 TGTGCCAGCAGCTTGACAGGGGACACGGGTTCACCCCTCCACTTT CASSLTGDTGSPLHF